This entry concerns a single TCR beta chain. The junction shows a germline mismatch at one end, possibly a read error. This sample was included in a study of CD8+ T cells in alopecia areata. Noted treatment: oral pan-JAK inhibitor, 5-10 mg twice daily. cDNA serving as the sequencing template came from extracted, reverse transcribed RNA. Using immunoSEQ multiplex PCR, the repertoire was profiled, and TCRdb retains in-frame clones only, with some absent. The sample gives under 300,000 clones, roughly 63% of which show up once; more than 0.85% is in the top ten. Germline CDR1 is SEHNR and CDR2 is FQNEAQ (reference sequence). This CDR3 contains 15 residues.

V gene TRBV7-9 combines with J gene TRBJ1-6; D possibly corresponds to TRBD1 (6 bases). This specimen was CD4+ T cells sorted from blood, taken around week 54, from a patient treated with tofacitinib. This TCR was recovered from a human donor with alopecia areata. DNA of the CDR3: TGTGCCAGCAGTTTAGGGGGGGCCCGGAATTCACCCCTCCACTTT. Protein: CASSLGGARNSPLHF.